The sequence of this T cell receptor (beta chain) was determined in a study of identical twins. Study observations and caveats: Carriage of fewer insertions was seen in abundant cord blood beta clonotypes, whereas memory repertoires showed none.

About this clonotype: Its antigen remains unidentified.

CDR1 is DFQATT and CDR2 is SNEGSKA in the germline V gene (reference sequence). This CDR3 is built from 13 residues. The trim removed 4 bases at V and 4 bases at J, leaving 1 base unmatched. Unique molecular identifiers were present on the cDNA, which also gained a universal primer site by template switching. Via MiXCR, TCRdb re-called the 5' RACE reads, giving one row per CDR3 protein. The profile covers hundreds of thousands of distinct CDR3 sequences, with 6% to 6.5% appearing a single time and roughly 1.8% taken by the ten largest. The clonotype was recovered from a man between 18 and 29 years old in good health. The chain couples TRBV20-1 to TRBJ2-2; 9 bases line up with TRBD2. The sequencing input was naive T cells sorted from blood. This CDR3 reads CSATSGVTGELFF. The CDR3 DNA reads as TGCAGTGCTACTAGCGGGGTCACCGGGGAGCTGTTTTTT.